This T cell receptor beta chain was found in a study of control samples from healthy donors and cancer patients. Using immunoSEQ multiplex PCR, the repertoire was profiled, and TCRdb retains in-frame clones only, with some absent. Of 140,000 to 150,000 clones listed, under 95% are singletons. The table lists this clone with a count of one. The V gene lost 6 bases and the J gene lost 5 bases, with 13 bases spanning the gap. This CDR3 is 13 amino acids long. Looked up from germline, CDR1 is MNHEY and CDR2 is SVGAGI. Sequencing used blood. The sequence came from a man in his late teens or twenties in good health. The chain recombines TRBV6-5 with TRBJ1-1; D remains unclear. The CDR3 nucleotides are TGTGCCAGCAGGACGTCCGGCGGGACTGAAGCTTTCTTT. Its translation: CASRTSGGTEAFF.